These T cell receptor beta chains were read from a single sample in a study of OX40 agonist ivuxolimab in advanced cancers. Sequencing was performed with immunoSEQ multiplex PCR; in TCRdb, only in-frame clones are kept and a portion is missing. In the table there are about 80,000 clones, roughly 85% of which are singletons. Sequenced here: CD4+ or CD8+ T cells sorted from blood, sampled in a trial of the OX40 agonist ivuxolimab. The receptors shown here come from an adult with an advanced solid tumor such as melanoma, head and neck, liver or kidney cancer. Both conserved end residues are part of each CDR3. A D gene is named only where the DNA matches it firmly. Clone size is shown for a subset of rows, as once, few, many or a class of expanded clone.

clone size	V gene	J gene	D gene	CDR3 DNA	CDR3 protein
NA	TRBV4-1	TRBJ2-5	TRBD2	TGCGCCAGCAGCCAAGAGACTAGCGGGATTATGGAGACCCAGTACTTC	CASSQETSGIMETQYF
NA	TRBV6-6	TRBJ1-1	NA	TGTGCCAGCAGTTACGGCAGGGCCACTGAAGCTTTCTTT	CASSYGRATEAFF
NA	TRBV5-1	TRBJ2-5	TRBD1	TGCGCCAGCAGCTTGGCTGGGACAGGGCTTGGGGAGACCCAGTACTTC	CASSLAGTGLGETQYF
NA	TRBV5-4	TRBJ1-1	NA	TGCGCCAGCAGCCAAGGATCAAAAGCTTTCTTT	CASSQGSKAFF
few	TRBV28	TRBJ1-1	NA	TGTGCCAGCAGTCCCGCCCAGGGGTTGGGGAACACTGAAGCTTTCTTT	CASSPAQGLGNTEAFF
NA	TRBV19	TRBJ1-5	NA	TGTGCCAGTAGTATGTCGGCCGCTAAGCCCCAGCATTTT	CASSMSAAKPQHF
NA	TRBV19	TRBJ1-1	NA	TGTGCCAGTAGTATACTACACACGAACACTGAAGCTTTCTTT	CASSILHTNTEAFF
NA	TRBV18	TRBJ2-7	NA	TGTGCCAGCTCCCCGCAGAGACGTCAGGGCACGTACTTC	CASSPQRRQGTYF
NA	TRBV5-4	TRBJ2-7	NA	TGTGCCAGCAGCTTGGCCAGCCTAAGCTCCTACGAGCAGTACTTC	CASSLASLSSYEQYF
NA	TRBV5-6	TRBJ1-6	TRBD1	TGTGCCAGCAGCTCCGACAGGGGTGGCAGGGACCCTTCACCCCTCCACTTT	CASSSDRGGRDPSPLHF
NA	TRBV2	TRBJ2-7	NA	TGTGCCAGCAGTACCGGGACCTACTACGAGCAGTACTTC	CASSTGTYYEQYF
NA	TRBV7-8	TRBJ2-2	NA	TGTGCCAGCAGCTTAGCCGGGGCTAGCTTACTGGGCGGACACGGGGAGCTGTTTTTT	CASSLAGASLLGGHGELFF
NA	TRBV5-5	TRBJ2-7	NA	TGTGCCAGCAGCTTTGGGACCTCCGGCGAGCAGTACTTC	CASSFGTSGEQYF
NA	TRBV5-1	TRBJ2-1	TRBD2	TGCGCCAGCAGCTTGAGGCTAGCGGCGGAGGGTGAGCAGTTCTTC	CASSLRLAAEGEQFF
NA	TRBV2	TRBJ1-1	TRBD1	TGTGCCAGCAGTGAAATGGGACAGCAAGCTTTCTTT	CASSEMGQQAFF
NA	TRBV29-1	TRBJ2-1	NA	TGCAGCGCCTCGGACAGGAGGGCCAATGAGCAGTTCTTC	CSASDRRANEQFF
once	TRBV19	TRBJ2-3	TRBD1	TGTGCCTCAGGGACAGGGGGCCCAGATACGCAGTATTTT	CASGTGGPDTQYF
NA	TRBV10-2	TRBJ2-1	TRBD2	TGCGCCAGCAGCGGGACTAGCGGGATAGACAATGAGCAGTTCTTC	CASSGTSGIDNEQFF
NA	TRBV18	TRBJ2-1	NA	TGTGCCAGCTCACCCGGGGGTGGGGACAATGAGCAGTTCTTC	CASSPGGGDNEQFF
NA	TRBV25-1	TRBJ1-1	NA	TGTGCCAGCAGTGTATCAGGCCCCGGTCACGGAGCTTTCTTT	CASSVSGPGHGAFF
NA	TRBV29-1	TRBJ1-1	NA	TGCAGCGGGTCAGCGAATATGAACACTGAAGCTTTCTTT	CSGSANMNTEAFF
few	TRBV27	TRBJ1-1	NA	TGTGCCAGCAGTTTTGGGGGCCGAATGAACACTGAAGCTTTCTTT	CASSFGGRMNTEAFF
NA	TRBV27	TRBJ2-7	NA	TGTGCCAGCAGTTTCAATAGGTACACGGCTAGCGAGCAGTACTTC	CASSFNRYTASEQYF
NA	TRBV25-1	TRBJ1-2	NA	TGTGCCAGCAGTGAATCTAGGGACTATGGCTACACCTTC	CASSESRDYGYTF
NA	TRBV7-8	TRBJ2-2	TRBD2	TGTGCCAGCAGCTCGACTAGCGCCACCGGGGAGCTGTTTTTT	CASSSTSATGELFF